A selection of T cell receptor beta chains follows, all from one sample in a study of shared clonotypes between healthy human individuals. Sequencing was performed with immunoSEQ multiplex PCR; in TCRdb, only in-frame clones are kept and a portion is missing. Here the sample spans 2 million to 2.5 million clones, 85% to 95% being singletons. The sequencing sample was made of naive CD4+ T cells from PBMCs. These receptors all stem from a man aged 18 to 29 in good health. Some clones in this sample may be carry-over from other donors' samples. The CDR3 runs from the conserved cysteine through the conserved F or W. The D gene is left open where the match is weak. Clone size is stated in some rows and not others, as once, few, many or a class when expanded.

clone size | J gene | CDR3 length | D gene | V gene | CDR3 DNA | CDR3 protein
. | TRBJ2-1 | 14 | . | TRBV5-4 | TGTGCCAGCAGCCCCGTAAGCTCCTACAATGAGCAGTTCTTC | CASSPVSSYNEQFF
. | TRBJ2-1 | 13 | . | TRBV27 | TGTGCCAGCAGTTTAAATGGCGGTCACTCCAGGTTCTTC | CASSLNGGHSRFF
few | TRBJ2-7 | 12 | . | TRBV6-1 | TGTGCCAGCAGTGCAAATGGGGAAAAGCAGTACTTC | CASSANGEKQYF
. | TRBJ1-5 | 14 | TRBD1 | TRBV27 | TGTGCCAGCAGCTTGGACAGGATCGGTCAGCCCCAGCATTTT | CASSLDRIGQPQHF
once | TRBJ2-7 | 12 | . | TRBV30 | TGTGCCTGGAGTGCTGGAACCTACGAGCAGTACTTC | CAWSAGTYEQYF
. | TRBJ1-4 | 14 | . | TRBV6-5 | TGTGCCAGCAGTTACTCGGACCCCAATGAAAAACTGTTTTTT | CASSYSDPNEKLFF
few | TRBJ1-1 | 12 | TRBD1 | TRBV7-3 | TGTGCCAGCAGCACGACAGGGGAAGAAGCTTTCTTT | CASSTTGEEAFF
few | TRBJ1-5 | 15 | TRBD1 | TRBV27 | TGTGCCAGCGAAACTCCAGCAGGGGGAAATCAGCCCCAGCATTTT | CASETPAGGNQPQHF
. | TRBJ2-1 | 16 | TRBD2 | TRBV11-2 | TGTGCCAGCAGCTTCATAAGCGGGAGGGTCTACAATGAGCAGTTCTTC | CASSFISGRVYNEQFF
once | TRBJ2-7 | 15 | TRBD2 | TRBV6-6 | TGTGCCAGCAGCCCTCAGCGCGGGGGGTCCTACGAGCAGTACTTC | CASSPQRGGSYEQYF
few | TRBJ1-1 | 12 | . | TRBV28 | TGTGCCAGCAGTTTATCCCAGACTGAAGCTTTCTTT | CASSLSQTEAFF
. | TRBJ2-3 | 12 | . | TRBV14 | TGTGCCAGCAGCCAAGTACGGGATACGCAGTATTTT | CASSQVRDTQYF
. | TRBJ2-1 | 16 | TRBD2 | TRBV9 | TGTGCCAGCAGCCGTGGGGGGGAGCTCTCCTACAATGAGCAGTTCTTC | CASSRGGELSYNEQFF
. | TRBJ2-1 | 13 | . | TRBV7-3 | TGTGCCAGCAGCTTAACGGGGAACGATGAGCAGTTCTTC | CASSLTGNDEQFF
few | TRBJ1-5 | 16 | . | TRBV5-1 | TGCGCCAGCAGCTTGGAATTAGCAGGGCCCAATCAGCCCCAGCATTTT | CASSLELAGPNQPQHF
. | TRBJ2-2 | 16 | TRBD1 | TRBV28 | TGTGCCAGCAACCCGATTTTGGGGACAGGGACCGGGGAGCTGTTTTTT | CASNPILGTGTGELFF
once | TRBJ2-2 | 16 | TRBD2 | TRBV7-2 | TGTGCCAGCAGCGCAAAGACTAGCGGGAGGGTAGGGGAGCTGTTTTTT | CASSAKTSGRVGELFF
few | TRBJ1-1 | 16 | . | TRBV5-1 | TGCGCCAGCAGCTGGTCGGACAGTGGGGAGAACACTGAAGCTTTCTTT | CASSWSDSGENTEAFF
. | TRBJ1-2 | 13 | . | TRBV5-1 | TGCGCCAGCAGCTTGCCGGCATACTATGGCTACACCTTC | CASSLPAYYGYTF
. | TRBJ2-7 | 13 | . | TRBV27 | TGTGCCAGCAGTTTCACCGGAGGGAACGAGCAGTACTTC | CASSFTGGNEQYF
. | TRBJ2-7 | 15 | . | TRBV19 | TGTGCCAGTAGTATGGCCGGGACCGTCTCCTACGAGCAGTACTTC | CASSMAGTVSYEQYF
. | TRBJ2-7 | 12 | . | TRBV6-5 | TGTGCCAGCAGTTATTCGGGGGACGAGCAGTACTTC | CASSYSGDEQYF
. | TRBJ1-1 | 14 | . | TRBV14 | TGTGCCAGCAGCCAAGGGGTTTATGGCACTGAAGCTTTCTTT | CASSQGVYGTEAFF
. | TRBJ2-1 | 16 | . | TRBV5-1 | TGCGCCAGCAGCTTGGGTAGCGGACCCTCCTACAATGAGCAGTTCTTC | CASSLGSGPSYNEQFF
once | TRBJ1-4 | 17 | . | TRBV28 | TGTGCCAGCAAGGGGATGGGGGACGGGGGGCTTAATGAAAAACTGTTTTTT | CASKGMGDGGLNEKLFF
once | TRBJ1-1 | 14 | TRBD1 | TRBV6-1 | TGTGCCAGCAGTCACAGGGGCGGTAACACTGAAGCTTTCTTT | CASSHRGGNTEAFF
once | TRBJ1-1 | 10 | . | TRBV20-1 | TGCAGTGCCGGGACCGAAGAAGCTTTCTTT | CSAGTEEAFF
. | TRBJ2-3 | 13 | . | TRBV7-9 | TGTGCCAGCAGCTTTATAATAACAGATACGCAGTATTTT | CASSFIITDTQYF
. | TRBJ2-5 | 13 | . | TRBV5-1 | TGCGCCAGCAGCGAGGGACAACAAGAGACCCAGTACTTC | CASSEGQQETQYF
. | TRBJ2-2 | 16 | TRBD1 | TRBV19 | TGTGCCAGTAGCTCTACGGGACAGAAAAACACCGGGGAGCTGTTTTTT | CASSSTGQKNTGELFF
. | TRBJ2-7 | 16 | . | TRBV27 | TGTGCCAGCAGTTTCTCCCTGGAGCGGGCGACCTACGAGCAGTACTTC | CASSFSLERATYEQYF
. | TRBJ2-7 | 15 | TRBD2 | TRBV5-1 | TGCGCCAGCAGCGTGGGACTAGCGGATACCTACGAGCAGTACTTC | CASSVGLADTYEQYF
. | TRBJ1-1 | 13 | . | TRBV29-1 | TGCAGCGTTGGGGGGAGGGCGAACACTGAAGCTTTCTTT | CSVGGRANTEAFF
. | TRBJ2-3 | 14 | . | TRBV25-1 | TGTGCCACCCTACAGACAACGGGCACAGATACGCAGTATTTT | CATLQTTGTDTQYF
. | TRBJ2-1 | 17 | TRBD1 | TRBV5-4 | TGTGCCAGCAGCCAGGGGGTCTTTGGGTCCTCCTACAATGAGCAGTTCTTC | CASSQGVFGSSYNEQFF
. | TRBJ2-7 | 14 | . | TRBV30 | TGTGCCTGGAGTGCCGGGACGGGGACCTACGAGCAGTACTTC | CAWSAGTGTYEQYF
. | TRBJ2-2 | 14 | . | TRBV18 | TGTGCCAGCTCACCCCGACAGAACACCGGGGAGCTGTTTTTT | CASSPRQNTGELFF
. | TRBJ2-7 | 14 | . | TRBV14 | TGTGCCAGCAGCCAAGATCTGAGAACCCTCGAGCAGTACTTC | CASSQDLRTLEQYF
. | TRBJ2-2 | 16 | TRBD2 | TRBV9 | TGTGCCAGCAGCGTAACTAGCGGGACCCCAACCGGGGAGCTGTTTTTT | CASSVTSGTPTGELFF
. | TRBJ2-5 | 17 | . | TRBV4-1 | TGCGCCAGCAGCCAAGAGACCATTGGGGGTGGTCAAGAGACCCAGTACTTC | CASSQETIGGGQETQYF
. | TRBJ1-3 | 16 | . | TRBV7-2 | TGTGCCAGCAGCCCCAGGTCGGGACAATCAGGAAACACCATATATTTT | CASSPRSGQSGNTIYF
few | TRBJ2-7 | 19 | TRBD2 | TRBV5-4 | TGTGCCAGCAGCTCCCTCGGACTAGCGGGAGGCCAAAACTCCTACGAGCAGTACTTC | CASSSLGLAGGQNSYEQYF
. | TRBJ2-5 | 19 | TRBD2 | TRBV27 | TGTGCCAGCAGTCCACGTATCGGGACTAGCGGGAGGGCCGCCGAGACCCAGTACTTC | CASSPRIGTSGRAAETQYF
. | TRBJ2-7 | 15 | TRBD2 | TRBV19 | TGTGCCAGTAGTCCAGCGACTAGCGGACCATACGAGCAGTACTTC | CASSPATSGPYEQYF
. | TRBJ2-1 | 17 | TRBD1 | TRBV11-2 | TGTGCCAGCAGCTTAGATCCCCGCAGGGGGCGATCAAATGAGCAGTTCTTC | CASSLDPRRGRSNEQFF
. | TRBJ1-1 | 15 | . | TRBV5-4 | TGTGCCAGCAGCACAGAAGGACGAAGGAACACTGAAGCTTTCTTT | CASSTEGRRNTEAFF
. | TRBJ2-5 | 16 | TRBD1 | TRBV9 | TGTGCCAGCAGCATAGAGGCAGGGGGCGCGTGGGAGACCCAGTACTTC | CASSIEAGGAWETQYF
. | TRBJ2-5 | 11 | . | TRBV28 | TGTGCCAGCAGTCTCGAGGAGACCCAGTACTTC | CASSLEETQYF
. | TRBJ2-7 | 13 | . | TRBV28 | TGTGCCAGCAGCCAGGCGGACTCCTACGAGCAGTACTTC | CASSQADSYEQYF
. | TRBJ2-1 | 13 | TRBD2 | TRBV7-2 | TGTGCCAGCAGCTCAGGGACTAGCGATGAGCAGTTCTTC | CASSSGTSDEQFF
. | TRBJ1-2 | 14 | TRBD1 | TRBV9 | TGTGCCAGCGCAAGAGACAGGGGGATCTATGGCTACACCTTC | CASARDRGIYGYTF
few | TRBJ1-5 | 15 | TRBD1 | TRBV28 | TGTGCCAGCAGTCTGGACAGGGGGCGAATTCAGCCCCAGCATTTT | CASSLDRGRIQPQHF